The sequence of this T cell receptor (beta chain) was determined in a study of human T cells and chemical hapten exposure (dated by TCRdb to the early 2020s). At the level of the whole study: For sensitization, 2% DPC in acetone was applied to an approximately 2 cm by approximately 2 cm area of upper inner arm skin. Throughout the approximately 24-week study period, patients were also given weekly therapeutic DPC doses on the scalp. Patch testing on the upper back used Finn chambers containing 0.01% DPC, with scoring done after 6 days according to International Contact Dermatitis Research Group standards. The mostly female patient cohort included alopecia areata with under or over 50% scalp involvement, alopecia totalis and alopecia universalis. Libraries were pooled for sequencing, and per-sample TCR yields varied mainly because of small differences in library volumes within the pool. The study tracked peripheral blood TCR repertoire changes in vivo during primary and secondary sensitization to the hapten diphenylcyclopropenone (DPC) in alopecia patients. Blood was sampled from patients pre-sensitization (week 0) and at 2, 6 and about 24 weeks after DPC sensitization. For TCR sequencing, blood came from approximately 29 alopecia patients at anywhere from one to four time points (pre-sensitization, 2, 6 and 24 weeks).

The research as a whole found: DPC sensitization did not change the number of TCRs with a frequency above 1 in 1000, and there was no evidence of changes in global repertoire structure. Significantly more large CDR3 similarity clusters were formed by expanded TCRs than by pre-sensitization or healthy control sets, consistent with antigen-driven responses. Alopecia, a presumed autoimmune disease, was present in all patients, so the immune response of the patients might differ from that of healthy individuals. The number of PT1 expanded TCRs positively correlated with patch test score, significant at thresholds 8, 16 and 32 but not 4. Repeated subsampling changed both the strength of the expansion versus patch-test correlation and the threshold at which the correlation became significant.

This clonotype was recorded many times. Its antigen remains unidentified. Base qualities are not provided; no much larger clone lies one nucleotide away. Per the publication, the time point label means: patch test 2, 6 weeks after DPC sensitization. Taken with the paper, the label for treatment or condition translates to: therapeutic diphenylcyclopropenone sensitization with weekly scalp DPC. Blood at each patch-test visit was drawn before the patch test was applied. Patients were eligible if aged 18 to 70, diagnosed with alopecia and judged suitable for DPC therapy, and pregnant patients were excluded. Unfractionated whole blood was collected in Tempus Blood RNA tubes, and total RNA was extracted from that blood. The germline V end is reduced by 4 bases and the J end by 3 bases; junction bases left unmatched: 10. Taken from the germline V gene (reference sequence), the CDR1 and CDR2 loops are SGHNT and YYREEE. There are 18 amino acids in the CDR3, from cysteine to phenylalanine inclusive. Only the CDR3 DNA stays, 54 bases, in frame from base 1.

Receptors were amplified or captured by RACE. Sequencing used a NextSeq 500. Library preparation attached unique molecular identifiers to individual cDNA molecules for quantitative, reproducible TCR counting. From each blood RNA sample, both TCR alpha and TCR beta chains were sequenced. Per the authors' processing: The median number of TCRs per sample was 95,638, ranging from about 20,000 to 750,000. V, J and CDR3 annotation of the TCR reads was performed with the Decombinator software suite. For the PS versus PT1 abundance plots, all samples were subsampled to the same number of TCRs (28,000). Expanded TCRs were defined as absent before sensitization and observed at least eight times at the 2-week time point. Starting from the raw public reads, TCRdb applied fastp trimming at Q25, assembled clones with MiXCR and retained in-frame beta chains. Identical CDR3 protein sequences are pooled into one entry, listed with their most common genes and DNA. TCRdb, not the original authors, processed these V and J calls. The sample table holds around 42,000 distinct CDR3 sequences, of which 3% to 3.5% were seen once. The ten largest clones capture approximately 7.1% of the sample.

The clonotype was recovered from a man aged 35 to 55 with alopecia areata. Some clones in this sample may be carry-over from other donors' samples. Sample: whole blood, taken in connection with sensitization to the hapten diphenylcyclopropenone (DPC). Recombination connected TRBV5-4 to TRBJ2-3, with 14 junctional bases fitting TRBD2. The DNA reads TGTGCCAGCAGCGGGACAGCCGGGACTAGCGGGAGAACAGATACGCAGTATTTT. Protein translation: CASSGTAGTSGRTDTQYF.